Shown below are 32 T cell receptor beta chains from a single sample sequenced in a study of T cell responses to AZD1222 COVID-19 vaccine. Measured with immunoSEQ multiplex PCR; TCRdb has only the in-frame clones, and not every one. The table lists approximately 80,000 clones, about 87% of them singletons. This specimen consisted of peripheral blood, obtained on day 0 of AZD1222 vaccination. The receptors stem from an adult in good health.

The chain carries TRBV29-1 and TRBJ1-1; D is unresolved. The ends were cut back, 1 base at V and 6 bases at J, with 9 bases in the middle. The CDR3 runs 12 residues. Germline V lookup: CDR1 SQVTM, CDR2 ANQGSEA. The CDR3 DNA sequence: TGCAGCGTTGAAGTGATGGGCGCTGAAGCTTTCTTT. Translated, it gives CSVEVMGAEAFF.

V is TRBV25-1 and J is TRBJ2-2; no reliable D call. The CDR3 covers 14 residues. In germline, CDR1 is MGHDK, CDR2 SYGVNS. V was clipped by 3 bases and J by 0 bases, with 5 bases between them. CDR3 bases: TGTGCCAGCAGTGACGGAGCGAACACCGGGGAGCTGTTTTTT. It codes for CASSDGANTGELFF.

The chain combines TRBV12-3 or TRBV12-4 with TRBJ2-2; possible D gene TRBD1, 6 bases. Trimming removed 5 bases at V and 4 bases at J, with 8 bases between. The CDR3 extends over 13 amino acids. The chain's CDR3 is CASSTGRTGELFF. The CDR3 DNA follows: TGTGCCAGCAGTACAGGGCGCACCGGGGAGCTGTTTTTT.

The CDR3 bases are TGTGCCAGCAGTTCCTTCCTTCGCGGGGGGGCCGATGAGCAGTTCTTC. It is translated as CASSSFLRGGADEQFF. The chain carries TRBV27 and TRBJ2-1, with 9 bases matching TRBD2. Germline values: CDR1 MNHEY, CDR2 SMNVEV (reference sequence). The length of the CDR3 is 16 residues. The J segment lost 8 bases and the V segment lost 4 bases, leaving 12 bases of the junction unmatched.

This clone has a handful of counts. This chain connects TRBV7-2 to TRBJ1-2; D unresolved. Germline V gene lookup returns CDR1 SGHTA and CDR2 FQGNSA. Trimming removed 2 bases from V and 4 bases from J, with 5 bases in between. The CDR3 loop spans 12 amino acids. Here the CDR3 DNA reads TGTGCCAGCAGCTTACAAACCTATGGCTACACCTTC. Translated, it gives CASSLQTYGYTF.

The chain carries TRBV7-2 and TRBJ1-4, with 9 bases identical to TRBD1. This CDR3 spans 15 amino acids. Germline values: CDR1 SGHTA, CDR2 FQGNSA. V was pared by 1 base and J by 8 bases, with 5 bases of the junction left unmatched. The CDR3 DNA reads TGTGCCAGCAGCTTAGGGGGACAGGGAGGGGAAAAACTGTTTTTT. It is translated as CASSLGGQGGEKLFF.

The V gene is TRBV4-2, the J gene TRBJ2-1; 8 bases map to TRBD1. Germline trimming cut 1 base from V and 2 bases from J; bases unmatched to any gene: 4. The CDR3 length is 16 residues. From germline, CDR1 is LGHNA and CDR2 YNFKEQ. This chain's CDR3 is CASSQAGRGPYNEQFF. The CDR3, as DNA: TGTGCCAGCAGCCAAGCTGGCAGGGGGCCCTACAATGAGCAGTTCTTC.

This clone was detected once. The chain uses TRBV6-5 and TRBJ1-1; 10 bases line up with TRBD1. Germline CDR1 and CDR2: MNHEY and SVGAGI. CDR3 length: 14 residues. V shed 6 bases and J 11 bases; nucleotides not matched to a gene: 12. Here the CDR3 DNA reads TGTGCCAGCAGGAAGGGACAGGGGCTTTTGGGGGCTTTCTTT. It codes for CASRKGQGLLGAFF.

The chain employs TRBV7-3 and TRBJ2-1, with 11 nucleotides matching TRBD2. The CDR3 covers 15 residues. From germline, CDR1 is SGHTA and CDR2 FQGTGA. V lost 5 bases to trimming and J lost 4 bases; unmatched junction nucleotides: 4. The CDR3 protein is CASSPGLAVYNEQFF. DNA for the CDR3: TGTGCCAGCAGCCCGGGACTAGCGGTATACAATGAGCAGTTCTTC.

The chain recombines TRBV30 with TRBJ2-7, with D perhaps matching TRBD1 (6 bases). V was shortened by 1 base and J by 2 bases, with 15 bases between the two germline ends. Germline CDR1 is GTSNPN and CDR2 is SVGIG (reference sequence). This CDR3 is 15 amino acids long. CDR3 coding DNA: TGTGCCTGGAGTGGGGGGCAGGGCATGGCCTACGAGCAGTACTTC. This codes for CAWSGGQGMAYEQYF.

The CDR3 region is CASSPVLGQVNTEAFF. As DNA, the CDR3 is TGTGCCAGCTCACCGGTCTTGGGACAGGTGAACACTGAAGCTTTCTTT. The chain joins TRBV18 to TRBJ1-1, with 8 bases fitting TRBD1. This CDR3 has 16 amino acids. The V and J ends lost 3 bases and 0 bases, in that order; junction bases with no gene match: 6. Germline V gene lookup returns CDR1 KGHSH and CDR2 LQKENI. The full variable domain, with the rest looked up from reference TRBV18 and TRBJ1-1, is NAGVMQNPRHLVRRRGQEARLRCSPMKGHSHVYWYRQLPEEGLKFMVYLQKENIIDESGMPKERFSAEFPKEGPSILRIQQVVRGDSAAYFCASSPVLGQVNTEAFFGQGTRLTVV.

The count of this clone is one. This chain uses TRBV4-3 with TRBJ1-4; no clear D gene. CDR1 is LGHNA, CDR2 YSLEER, per germline. V was shortened by 3 bases and J by 0 bases, with 8 bases between the two germline ends. This CDR3 contains 15 residues. CDR3 nucleotides: TGCGCCAGCAGCCACCGCCTTGCAACTAATGAAAAACTGTTTTTT. This codes for CASSHRLATNEKLFF.

V gene TRBV11-3 combines with J gene TRBJ2-7, with D unclear. Trimming removed 3 bases at V and 7 bases at J, with 16 bases between. The CDR3 is made up of 14 amino acids. Germline CDR1 reads SGHNT; CDR2 reads YENEEA. Here the CDR3 reads CASSFQSVLWEQYF. The CDR3 region has the DNA TGTGCCAGCAGCTTTCAATCTGTCCTTTGGGAGCAGTACTTC.

This chain uses TRBV7-8 with TRBJ1-4; D unclear. This CDR3 has 16 residues. V dropped 1 base and J dropped 0 bases, with 9 bases sitting between them. Germline V CDR1 and CDR2: SGHVS, FQNEAQ. This CDR3 reads CASSLERPATNEKLFF. The CDR3, as DNA: TGTGCCAGCAGCTTAGAAAGACCTGCAACTAATGAAAAACTGTTTTTT.

This chain joins TRBV6-5 and TRBJ2-1; unclear D gene. CDR1 and CDR2 from the germline V gene are MNHEY and SVGAGI. Deletions cut 4 bases from V and 6 bases from J, with 16 bases between. The CDR3 spans 15 residues. The CDR3 loop reads CASSLAWSSTNEQFF. Written as DNA, the CDR3 is TGTGCCAGCAGTTTGGCATGGTCCTCCACCAATGAGCAGTTCTTC.

This sequence joins TRBV12-3 or TRBV12-4 and TRBJ1-1, with D maybe TRBD1 (5 bases). V was pared by 5 bases and J by 4 bases, with 11 bases between. This CDR3 contains 13 residues. CDR3 in amino acids: CASSSYGATEAFF. CDR3 DNA sequence: TGTGCCAGCAGTAGTTATGGGGCCACTGAAGCTTTCTTT.

The chain uses TRBV19 and TRBJ1-1; perhaps TRBD1 as D (5 bases). The CDR3 runs 14 residues. The V and J ends lost 1 base and 1 base respectively, with 7 bases between them. CDR1 is LNHDA and CDR2 is SQIVND in the germline V gene (reference sequence). CDR3 in amino acids: CASSIGGANTEAFF. CDR3 DNA: TGTGCCAGTAGTATAGGAGGGGCGAACACTGAAGCTTTCTTT.

J is TRBJ1-2 and V is TRBV20-1; D is possibly TRBD1 (5 bases). The CDR3 runs to 11 residues. CDR1 and CDR2 from the germline V gene are DFQATT and SNEGSKA (reference sequence). V gave up 6 bases and J gave up 6 bases, with 11 bases separating them. The CDR3, as DNA: TGCAGTGCCCAGGGAATCAATGGCTACACCTTC. Amino acids: CSAQGINGYTF.

The V gene is TRBV27, the J gene TRBJ2-7; D perhaps matches TRBD2 (6 bases). The length of the CDR3 is 15 residues. Trimming pared 6 bases from V and 0 bases from J, leaving 15 bases between. Germline values: CDR1 MNHEY, CDR2 SMNVEV (reference sequence). Here the CDR3 DNA reads TGTGCCAGCAGGGGCGGGGTAGTCGGCTCCTACGAGCAGTACTTC. Protein product: CASRGGVVGSYEQYF.

The V and J genes are TRBV19 and TRBJ1-2; tentatively, D is TRBD1 (5 bases). The germline V and J ends were trimmed by 4 bases and 5 bases, with 20 bases remaining between them. Per germline, CDR1 LNHDA and CDR2 SQIVND (reference sequence). The CDR3 is 16 residues long. The CDR3 is CASSTGARGRDYGYTF. Written as DNA, the CDR3 is TGTGCCAGTAGTACGGGCGCAAGGGGTCGCGATTATGGCTACACCTTC.

This rearrangement joins TRBV19 to TRBJ2-3; TRBD2 agrees at 9 bases. With V trimmed by 4 bases and J by 1 base, 0 bases remained unmatched. The germline gives CDR1 LNHDA, CDR2 SQIVND (reference sequence). The CDR3 is made up of 14 amino acids. The CDR3 coding sequence is TGTGCCAGTAGTACTAGCGGGGGCACAGATACGCAGTATTTT. The encoded protein is CASSTSGGTDTQYF.

V gene TRBV7-9 combines with J gene TRBJ2-5; unclear D gene. Per the germline V gene, CDR1 is SEHNR and CDR2 is FQNEAQ (reference sequence). The CDR3 is 13 amino acids. V lost 3 bases to trimming and J lost 2 bases, with 7 bases between them. The CDR3 DNA reads as TGTGCCAGCAGCTTGGCATTTCAAGAGACCCAGTACTTC. This gives the protein CASSLAFQETQYF.

The chain carries TRBV5-1 and TRBJ2-5; 10 bases map to TRBD2. The V gene end was trimmed by 4 bases and the J gene end by 3 bases; junction bases not matched to a gene: 12. This CDR3 is built from 17 residues. CDR1 is SGHRS, CDR2 YFSETQ, per germline. The CDR3 nucleotides are TGCGCCAGCAGCGCCCAGCGGGGGGGCGGCTTAGAAGAGACCCAGTACTTC. It specifies CASSAQRGGGLEETQYF.

CDR3: CASSQERYGTGRSNYGYTF. Here the CDR3 DNA reads TGTGCCAGCAGCCAAGAGAGGTACGGGACAGGGCGATCTAACTATGGCTACACCTTC. V and J are TRBV3-1 (or the pseudogene TRBV3-2) and TRBJ1-2; 9 bases are a match to TRBD1. The V and J ends lost 0 bases and 0 bases, in that order; junction bases with no gene match: 11. This CDR3 is built from 19 residues. The germline CDR1 and CDR2 sequences are LGHDT and YNNKEL (reference sequence).

The CDR3 coding sequence is TGTGCCAGCAGCCCAAGTATGGATGAGCAGTTCTTC. It specifies CASSPSMDEQFF. The J gene is TRBJ2-1, the V gene TRBV3-1 (or the pseudogene TRBV3-2), with D unclear. Germline V gives CDR1 LGHDT, CDR2 YNNKEL (reference sequence). V lost 4 bases to trimming and J lost 8 bases, with 9 bases between them. This CDR3 contains 12 residues.

This sequence joins TRBV2 and TRBJ2-2, with D possibly TRBD1 on 5 matching bases. The CDR3 spans 15 residues. Between the trimmed V and J ends, which lost 2 bases and 6 bases, there was a span of 13 bases. Germline V gene lookup returns CDR1 SNHLY and CDR2 FYNNEI. This chain's CDR3 is CASSEWQGNAGELFF. As DNA, the CDR3 is TGTGCCAGCAGTGAATGGCAGGGCAATGCCGGGGAGCTGTTTTTT.

This chain links TRBV7-9 with TRBJ2-1; 11 bases fit TRBD2. CDR1 is SEHNR, CDR2 FQNEAQ, per germline (reference sequence). The CDR3 runs to 14 residues. Losses at the gene ends were 7 bases for V and 7 bases for J; bases not matched to a gene: 6. DNA for the CDR3: TGTGCCAGCATAGCGGGGGGGCGATTAAATGAGCAGTTCTTC. This codes for CASIAGGRLNEQFF.

The V call is TRBV19, the J call TRBJ1-5, with TRBD1 matching 8 bases. The CDR3 length is 15 residues. From germline, CDR1 is LNHDA and CDR2 SQIVND (reference sequence). V shed 4 bases, J shed 2 bases, and the junction held 4 bases outside the gene matches. CDR3 DNA: TGTGCCAGTAGTAATGACAGGGGCCGCAATCAGCCCCAGCATTTT. Translation: CASSNDRGRNQPQHF.

This clone was counted a single time. The chain employs TRBV2 and TRBJ1-4, with 9 bases matching TRBD1. The CDR3 consists of 20 residues. CDR1 is SNHLY, CDR2 FYNNEI, per germline. V trimming: 6 bases; J trimming: 1 base; junction bases outside the gene matches: 18. The CDR3 sequence: CASSLSVTGGFLGTNEKLFF. The CDR3, as DNA: TGTGCCAGCAGCCTATCGGTTACAGGGGGCTTTCTGGGAACTAATGAAAAACTGTTTTTT.

The chain employs TRBV15 and TRBJ2-1; 7 bases align to TRBD1. Unmatched junction bases numbered 8, after V lost 2 bases and J lost 4 bases. Germline CDR1 and CDR2: LNHNV and YYDKDF (reference sequence). CDR3 length: 16 amino acids. Here the CDR3 reads CATSRTSGTAYNEQFF. CDR3 nucleotides: TGTGCCACCAGCAGAACCTCCGGGACAGCATACAATGAGCAGTTCTTC.

The V gene is TRBV19, the J gene TRBJ1-1; 8 bases are a match to TRBD1. Trimming at V came to 6 bases and at J to 4 bases, leaving 10 bases not matched to a gene. The CDR3 is 15 residues long. In germline, CDR1 is LNHDA, CDR2 SQIVND (reference sequence). The CDR3 DNA follows: TGTGCCAGTAGGAAAACAGGGGGTATAGGCACTGAAGCTTTCTTT. Translation: CASRKTGGIGTEAFF.

This CDR3 is CAWTRGVTEAFF. The CDR3 nucleotides read TGTGCCTGGACCCGAGGGGTCACTGAAGCTTTCTTT. This chain connects TRBV30 to TRBJ1-1; a possible D gene is TRBD1 (5 bases). V lost 4 bases, J lost 4 bases, and 10 bases lay in between. The CDR3 consists of 12 residues. Looked up from germline, CDR1 is GTSNPN and CDR2 is SVGIG (reference sequence).